The entry that follows covers one T cell receptor (beta chain) sequence. The antigen is not known. This sample stems from a study of vaccination effects on CD4 cells after COVID-19. The V gene's germline CDR1 is MNHNY and CDR2 SVGAGI (reference sequence). The germline V and J ends were trimmed by 5 bases and 2 bases, with 19 bases remaining between them. CDR3 length equals 17 residues. The study, taken as a whole, reports: Marked clonal contraction of both clone types appeared late after vaccination.

Produced via immunoSEQ multiplex PCR; TCRdb's table is partial and in-frame only. The data hold over 45,000 clones, with 60% to 85% observed a single time. Once cultured for approximately ten days, the cells underwent separation to obtain CD4+ T cells. Vaccinees lacked prior SARS-CoV-2 infection and tested negative for nucleocapsid antibodies. Half-medium exchanges with IL-2 medium took place on days 3 and 7. This chain links TRBV6-6 with TRBJ1-5, with D perhaps TRBD1 (5 bases). The sequence derives from a human donor who received a COVID-19 vaccine. Sequenced material: CD4+ T cells from PBMCs cultured without peptide, taken before COVID-19 vaccination. CDR3 sequence reads: CASSLRPPPGRNQPQHF. DNA of the CDR3: TGTGCCAGCAGTCTCCGCCCCCCCCCGGGACGCAATCAGCCCCAGCATTTT.